This T cell receptor beta chain was captured by sequencing in a study of T cell responses to AZD1222 COVID-19 vaccine. The data were produced by immunoSEQ multiplex PCR, yet TCRdb's version contains in-frame clones alone and is incomplete. The sample records 80,000 to 90,000 clones, over 85% being singletons. The germline V and J ends were trimmed by 1 base and 3 bases, with 17 bases remaining between them. The germline CDR1 and CDR2 sequences are SGHRS and YFSETQ. The CDR3 totals 17 residues. The specimen was peripheral blood, collected on day 0 of AZD1222 vaccination. The TCR was taken from an adult in good health. The V gene is TRBV5-1, the J gene TRBJ2-1; tentative D call: TRBD1 (6 bases). Here the CDR3 reads CASSLMQGEGGYNEQFF. The CDR3 coding sequence is TGCGCCAGCAGCTTGATGCAGGGCGAAGGGGGCTACAATGAGCAGTTCTTC.